The 6 T cell receptor beta chains in this list originate from one sample, sequenced in a study of human T cells and chemical hapten exposure. TCRdb re-called the RACE reads through MiXCR, storing one row per CDR3 protein. The sample has about 68,000 distinct CDR3 sequences; 9.5% to 13% are singletons. Time point described: pre-sensitization, week 0. Treatment meaning: therapeutic diphenylcyclopropenone sensitization with weekly scalp DPC. The sample here was whole blood, taken in connection with sensitization to the hapten diphenylcyclopropenone (DPC). These receptors were collected from a woman aged 50 to 60 with alopecia areata. Some clones in this sample may be carry-over from other donors' samples.

The V and J genes are TRBV20-1 and TRBJ2-5; a possible D gene is TRBD1 (6 bases). The length of the CDR3 is 13 residues. The germline V gene encodes CDR1 DFQATT and CDR2 SNEGSKA (reference sequence). The V gene lost 5 bases and the J gene lost 1 base, with 11 bases spanning the gap. The CDR3 sequence: CSAPGQSQETQYF. The CDR3 DNA follows: TGCAGTGCTCCCGGACAGTCCCAAGAGACCCAGTACTTC.

The sample holds a few counts of this clonotype. As DNA, the CDR3 is TGTGCCAGCAGTCATGAGGAGCAGCGGGCCTCCTACAATGAGCAGTTCTTC. Translating it yields CASSHEEQRASYNEQFF. The chain recombines TRBV7-3 with TRBJ2-1; TRBD2 is a possible D gene (6 bases). V was pared by 6 bases and J by 0 bases, with 18 bases between. The CDR3 is 17 residues long. Germline CDR1 and CDR2: SGHTA and FQGTGA.

This clonotype has at least ten counts. The gene calls are TRBV20-1 and TRBJ2-7, with 8 nucleotides matching TRBD1. CDR1 and CDR2 from the germline V gene are DFQATT and SNEGSKA (reference sequence). V was clipped by 3 bases and J by 0 bases; unmatched bases: 4. The CDR3 totals 14 residues. The CDR3 loop reads CSARTGATSYEQYF. In DNA form, the CDR3 reads TGCAGTGCTAGGACAGGGGCGACCTCCTACGAGCAGTACTTC.

Many counts were recorded for this clonotype. V usage is TRBV4-3 and J usage is TRBJ1-2, with 8 bases matching TRBD1. Germline V gene data show CDR1 as LGHNA and CDR2 as YSLEER. This CDR3 has 15 amino acids. V shed 3 bases and J 1 base; nucleotides not matched to a gene: 4. Here the CDR3 reads CASSHTGQGNYGYTF. As DNA, the CDR3 is TGCGCCAGCAGCCATACAGGACAGGGTAACTATGGCTACACCTTC.

This clonotype has just a few counts. The chain couples TRBV29-1 to TRBJ2-1; TRBD2 might be the D (6 bases). The V and J ends lost 5 bases and 6 bases respectively, with 14 bases between them. Germline CDR1 SQVTM, CDR2 ANQGSEA. This CDR3 has 13 residues. This CDR3 is CSVHTGTSNEQFF. CDR3 coding DNA: TGCAGCGTTCACACCGGGACTTCCAATGAGCAGTTCTTC.

This clonotype was counted many times. The chain combines TRBV24-1 with TRBJ2-2; TRBD2 matches 9 bases. The CDR3 spans 16 residues. The ends lost 3 bases at V and 1 base at J; junction bases unmatched: 2. Germline V gene data show CDR1 as KGHDR and CDR2 as SFDVKD. The CDR3 nucleotides read TGTGCCACCAGTGATCCGACTAGCGGGAACACCGGGGAGCTGTTTTTT. Amino acid sequence: CATSDPTSGNTGELFF.